This T cell receptor beta chain was captured in a study of identifying expanded T cells in peripheral blood. The germline gives CDR1 SGHVS, CDR2 FQNEAQ. J gave up 10 bases and V 2 bases, and 7 bases lay outside the gene matches. This CDR3 has 13 residues. Some clones are missing from TCRdb's copy, which holds only in-frame ones; the method was immunoSEQ multiplex PCR. The repertoire consists of some 99,000 clones, with about 87% occurring once and the leading ten covering about 7.7%. Concerning this clone itself: Its matching antigen is unknown.

Study findings and constraints: Roughly two-week clone count variance significantly increased as total template count grew. Approximately 1.2 clones differed between technical replicates, versus 16.4 and 19 over time.

The source of this sequence is a person aged 18-69 years in good health. The rearrangement uses TRBV7-8 and TRBJ2-5; the match to TRBD2 covers 7 bases. Sequencing input: blood. The CDR3 DNA reads as TGTGCCAGCAGCTTACACGTAGGGGAGGGCCAGTACTTC. Residues: CASSLHVGEGQYF.